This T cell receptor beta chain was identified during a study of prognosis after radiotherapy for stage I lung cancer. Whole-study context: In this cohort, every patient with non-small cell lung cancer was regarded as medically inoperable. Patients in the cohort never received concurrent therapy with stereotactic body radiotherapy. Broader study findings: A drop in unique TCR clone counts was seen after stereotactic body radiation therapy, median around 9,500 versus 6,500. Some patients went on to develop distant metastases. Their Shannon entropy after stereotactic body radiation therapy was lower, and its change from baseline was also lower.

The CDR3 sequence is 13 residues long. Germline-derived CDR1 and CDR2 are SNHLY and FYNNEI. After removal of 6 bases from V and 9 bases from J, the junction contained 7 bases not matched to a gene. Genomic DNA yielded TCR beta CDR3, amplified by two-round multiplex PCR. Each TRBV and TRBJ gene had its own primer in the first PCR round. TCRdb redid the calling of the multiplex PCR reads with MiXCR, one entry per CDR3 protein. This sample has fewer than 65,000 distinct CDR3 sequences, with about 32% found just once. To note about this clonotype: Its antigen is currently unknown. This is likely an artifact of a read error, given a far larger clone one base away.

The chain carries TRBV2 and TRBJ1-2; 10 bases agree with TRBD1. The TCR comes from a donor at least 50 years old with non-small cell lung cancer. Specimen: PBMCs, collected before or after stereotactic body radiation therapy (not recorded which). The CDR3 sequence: CASSTGQGLCYTF. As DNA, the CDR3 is TGTGCCAGCAGCACGGGACAGGGGTTATGCTACACCTTC.